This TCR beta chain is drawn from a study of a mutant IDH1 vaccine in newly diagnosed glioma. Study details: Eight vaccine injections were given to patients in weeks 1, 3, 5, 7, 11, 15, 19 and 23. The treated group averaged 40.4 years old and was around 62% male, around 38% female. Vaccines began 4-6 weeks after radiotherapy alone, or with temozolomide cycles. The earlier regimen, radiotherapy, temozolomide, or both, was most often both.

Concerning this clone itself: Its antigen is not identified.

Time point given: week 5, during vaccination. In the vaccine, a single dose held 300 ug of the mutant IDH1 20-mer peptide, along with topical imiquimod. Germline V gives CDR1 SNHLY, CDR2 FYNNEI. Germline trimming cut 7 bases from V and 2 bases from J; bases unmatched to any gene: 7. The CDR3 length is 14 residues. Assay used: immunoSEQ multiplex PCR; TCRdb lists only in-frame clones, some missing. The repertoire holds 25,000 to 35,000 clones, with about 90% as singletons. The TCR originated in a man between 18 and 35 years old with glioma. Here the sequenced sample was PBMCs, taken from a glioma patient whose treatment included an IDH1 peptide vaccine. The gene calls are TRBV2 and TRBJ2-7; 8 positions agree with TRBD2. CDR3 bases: TGTGCCAGCAAGCGACGGGGGGGGCCCTACGAGCAGTACTTC. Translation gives CASKRRGGPYEQYF.